The clone carrying this T cell receptor beta chain showed up just a few times. The germline gives CDR1 SGHTA, CDR2 FQGNSA. Trimming removed 3 bases at V and 1 base at J, with 4 bases between. The CDR3 runs 13 residues. RNA transcripts were the template, and TCR beta CDR3 regions were amplified from them. Amplification began with first-round RT-PCR using HTBI primers, then second-round multiplex PCR was performed. TCRdb re-derived calls from the multiplex PCR reads in MiXCR, one entry per CDR3 protein. The table records about 230,000 distinct CDR3 sequences, roughly 50% of them present only once. The entry originates in a study of Graves' ophthalmopathy and Graves' hyperthyroidism.

The sequence came from an adult man with Graves' ophthalmopathy. The chain is built from TRBV7-2 and TRBJ1-5, with D hard to call. The sequenced sample consisted of peripheral blood. The CDR3 here is CASSFKSNQPQHF. CDR3 coding DNA: TGTGCCAGCAGCTTTAAGAGCAATCAGCCCCAGCATTTT.